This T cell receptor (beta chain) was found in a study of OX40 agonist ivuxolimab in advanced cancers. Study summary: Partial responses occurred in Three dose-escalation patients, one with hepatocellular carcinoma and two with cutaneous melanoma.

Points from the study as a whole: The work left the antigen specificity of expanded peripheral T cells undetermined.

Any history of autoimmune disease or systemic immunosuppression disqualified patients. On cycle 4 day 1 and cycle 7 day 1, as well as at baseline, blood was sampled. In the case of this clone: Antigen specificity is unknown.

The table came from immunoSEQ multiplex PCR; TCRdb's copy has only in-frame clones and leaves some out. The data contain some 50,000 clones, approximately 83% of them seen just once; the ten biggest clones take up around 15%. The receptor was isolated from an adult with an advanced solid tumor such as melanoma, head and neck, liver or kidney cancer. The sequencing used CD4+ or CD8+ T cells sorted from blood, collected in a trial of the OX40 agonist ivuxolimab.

CDR3 region: CASSQGQGTNYGYTF. As DNA, the CDR3 is TGTGCCAGCAGCCAGGGACAGGGGACTAACTATGGCTACACCTTC. The rearrangement uses TRBV14 and TRBJ1-2; the match to TRBD1 covers 10 bases. The CDR3 is 15 amino acids. V shed 3 bases, J shed 0 bases, and the junction held 1 base outside the gene matches. From germline, CDR1 is SGHDN and CDR2 FVKESK. The variable domain in full, with the rest retrieved from reference TRBV14 and TRBJ1-2, is EAGVTQFPSHSVIEKGQTVTLRCDPISGHDNLYWYRRVMGKEIKFLLHFVKESKQDESGMPNNRFLAERTGGTYSTLKVQPAELEDSGVYFCASSQGQGTNYGYTFGSGTRLTVV.